Below are 26 T cell receptor beta chains sequenced from a single sample in a study of human CD8 memory T cell subsets (dated by TCRdb to the early 2020s). A Human TCR Profiling Kit was used to prepare UMI-labeled 5' RACE TCRbeta libraries. Reads reprocessed by TCRdb are summarized as one entry per CDR3 protein sequence, and DNA is absent. The table for this sample shows more than 10,000 distinct CDR3 sequences. The leading ten clones occupy just over 20% of the sample. The specimen was CD8+ T cells from PBMCs. These receptors all stem from a human donor in good health.

The chain links TRBV27 to TRBJ2-7; TCRdb designates TRBD1, a call that cannot be tested without DNA. The CDR3 runs 16 residues. The V gene's germline CDR1 is MNHEY and CDR2 SMNVEV (reference sequence). CDR3: CASSLKGQGGIYEQYF.

J is TRBJ2-5 and V is TRBV7-8; the TCRdb D gene call, TRBD2, has no DNA to confirm it. The V gene's germline CDR1 is SGHVS and CDR2 FQNEAQ. The CDR3 has 15 amino acids. CDR3 residues: CASSPRERLQETQYF.

The chain has TRBV27 and TRBJ2-2. This CDR3 comprises 13 residues. Germline assignment: CDR1 MNHEY and CDR2 SMNVEV (reference sequence). CDR3 region: CASSFGNTGELFF.

CDR3: CASSVDSGDEQYF. The chain links TRBV9 to TRBJ2-7; TCRdb outputs TRBD2, but without DNA this stays unchecked. Germline CDR1 reads SGDLS; CDR2 reads YYNGEE. There are 13 residues in the CDR3.

V gene TRBV6-2 or TRBV6-3 combines with J gene TRBJ2-7; TCRdb's D call, TRBD1, is unchecked because there is no DNA. The CDR3 has 15 residues. Germline V gene data show CDR1 as MNHEY and CDR2 as SVGEGT. The CDR3 here is CASGISGTGAYEQYF.

The rearrangement links TRBV6-5 to TRBJ2-7; the TCRdb call, TRBD2, lacks DNA for checking. Germline lookup yields CDR1 MNHEY and CDR2 SVGAGI. This CDR3 region has 14 residues. CDR3 region: CASSSHPLAEEQYF.

The rearrangement links TRBV28 to TRBJ2-3; TCRdb reports TRBD1, a call that lacks DNA to check it against. The CDR3 has 17 amino acids. Germline V gene data show CDR1 as MDHEN and CDR2 as SYDVKM. The CDR3 is CASSFRGAGPNTDTQYF.

The V call is TRBV24-1, the J call TRBJ2-7; checking the TCRdb D call of TRBD1 is not possible without DNA. CDR1 KGHDR and CDR2 SFDVKD come from the germline V gene. The CDR3 has 13 amino acids. The CDR3 loop is CATSDAGTYEQYF.

This chain joins TRBV4-2 and TRBJ2-7; TCRdb reports TRBD2, a call that lacks DNA to check it against. CDR1 is LGHNA and CDR2 is YNFKEQ in the germline V gene. The CDR3 spans 16 residues. The chain's CDR3 is CASSLPEASGPYEQYF.

This chain connects TRBV12-3 or TRBV12-4 to TRBJ2-1; TCRdb names TRBD1, which stays unverified in the absence of DNA. This CDR3 is built from 15 residues. The CDR3 is CASSSVGATGNEQFF.

This rearrangement joins TRBV4-3 to TRBJ2-2; no DNA is available, so the TRBD2 call from TCRdb remains unchecked. Germline lookup yields CDR1 LGHNA and CDR2 YSLEER. There are 17 residues in the CDR3. CDR3: CASSQEMGTSLTGELFF.

The chain links TRBV28 to TRBJ2-5; lacking DNA, the TRBD1 call made by TCRdb goes unchecked. This CDR3 has 14 residues. Germline assignment: CDR1 MDHEN and CDR2 SYDVKM. CDR3: CASSPQGIQETQYF. Looking up the rest from reference TRBV28 and TRBJ2-5 gives the full variable domain: DVKVTQSSRYLVKRTGEKVFLECVQDMDHENMFWYRQDPGLGLRLIYFSYDVKMKEKGDIPEGYSVSREKKERFSLILESASTNQTSMYLCASSPQGIQETQYFGPGTRLLVL.

The chain recombines TRBV7-9 with TRBJ2-7; TCRdb's D gene call, TRBD1, goes unchecked for lack of DNA. The length of the CDR3 is 15 residues. Germline V gene lookup returns CDR1 SEHNR and CDR2 FQNEAQ (reference sequence). The CDR3 region is CASSLAQGHNYEQYF.

This chain joins TRBV4-1 and TRBJ2-5; the TCRdb D gene call, TRBD1, has no DNA to confirm it. Germline-derived CDR1 and CDR2 are MGHRA and YSYEKL. The CDR3 totals 15 residues. The CDR3 sequence: CASSLEQGRQETQYF.

The rearrangement joins TRBV7-6 to TRBJ2-7; the D call from TCRdb, TRBD2, cannot be confirmed without DNA. This CDR3 is 15 amino acids long. The germline V gene has CDR1 SGHVS and CDR2 FNYEAQ. The CDR3 sequence is CASSLGREATYEQYF.

V usage is TRBV14 and J usage is TRBJ1-2; no DNA is available, so the TRBD1 call from TCRdb remains unchecked. CDR3 size: 14 residues. Per the germline V gene, CDR1 is SGHDN and CDR2 is FVKESK. The CDR3 reads CASSQQGRTHGYTF.

The chain employs TRBV12-3 or TRBV12-4 and TRBJ1-1; without DNA, the TCRdb call of TRBD1 cannot be checked. The CDR3 is 13 residues long. This CDR3 is CASSFPGTIEAFF.

The chain combines TRBV5-6 with TRBJ1-2. The CDR3 is made up of 15 amino acids. The germline V gene has CDR1 SGHDT and CDR2 YYEEEE. The CDR3 region is CASMGPLGRGSGYTF. Using reference TRBV5-6 and TRBJ1-2 for the parts outside the CDR3, the full variable domain is DAGVTQSPTHLIKTRGQQVTLRCSPKSGHDTVSWYQQALGQGPQFIFQYYEEEERQRGNFPDRFSGHQFPNYSSELNVNALLLGDSALYLCASMGPLGRGSGYTFGSGTRLTVV.

The J gene is TRBJ1-2, the V gene TRBV4-1; lacking DNA, the TRBD1 call made by TCRdb goes unchecked. CDR3 size: 15 residues. Germline V gives CDR1 MGHRA, CDR2 YSYEKL. This CDR3 reads CASSQDTGTGPGYTF.

The chain recombines TRBV5-4 with TRBJ2-1. Germline-derived CDR1 and CDR2 are SGHNT and YYREEE (reference sequence). This CDR3 is built from 15 residues. CDR3 amino acids: CASSPDHRSYNEQFF.

The chain carries TRBV2 and TRBJ2-7; the TCRdb call, TRBD2, lacks DNA for checking. The CDR3 has 15 residues. Germline assignment: CDR1 SNHLY and CDR2 FYNNEI. CDR3 sequence reads: CASSEELAATYEQYF. Full variable domain (rest looked up from reference TRBV2 and TRBJ2-7): EPEVTQTPSHQVTQMGQEVILRCVPISNHLYFYWYRQILGQKVEFLVSFYNNEISEKSEIFDDQFSVERPDGSNFTLKIRSTKLEDSAMYFCASSEELAATYEQYFGPGTRLTVT.

The chain is built from TRBV12-3 or TRBV12-4 and TRBJ1-2; absent DNA, TCRdb's TRBD1 call cannot be checked. There are 13 residues in the CDR3. The CDR3 here is CASSFNRGQGYTF.

The genes are TRBV9 and TRBJ2-3; the D call of TRBD1 rests on TCRdb alone, since no DNA is present to check it. The CDR3 length is 14 residues. Germline-derived CDR1 and CDR2 are SGDLS and YYNGEE. The CDR3 sequence is CASGTGQGGDTQYF.

The genes are TRBV2 and TRBJ2-7; TCRdb proposes TRBD2, but this gene call is untestable without DNA. The CDR3 spans 15 residues. Germline lookup yields CDR1 SNHLY and CDR2 FYNNEI. CDR3: CASTGAGESSYEQYF. The full variable domain, rest sourced from reference TRBV2 and TRBJ2-7, is EPEVTQTPSHQVTQMGQEVILRCVPISNHLYFYWYRQILGQKVEFLVSFYNNEISEKSEIFDDQFSVERPDGSNFTLKIRSTKLEDSAMYFCASTGAGESSYEQYFGPGTRLTVT.

CDR3 in amino acids: CASSYSRSGDRGPPGSGNTIYF. The V gene is TRBV6-5, the J gene TRBJ1-3; TCRdb's D call, TRBD1, is unchecked because there is no DNA. The V gene's germline CDR1 is MNHEY and CDR2 SVGAGI. This CDR3 contains 22 residues.

This chain uses TRBV10-3 with TRBJ2-2; TCRdb reports TRBD2, a call that lacks DNA to check it against. CDR3 length: 15 residues. Germline V gene data show CDR1 as ENHRY and CDR2 as SYGVKD. The CDR3 spells CAISGTSGLTGELFF.